The sample holds one count of the clone carrying this TCR beta chain. The entry originates in a study of CD8 T cells in Susac syndrome. Random hexamers served to reverse transcribe roughly 0.5 to 1 ug RNA. TCRdb itself ran the immunoSEQ multiplex PCR reads through MiXCR, one entry per CDR3 protein. The sample contains about 160,000 distinct CDR3 sequences, approximately 92% of which appear only once. V lost 2 bases, J lost 7 bases, and 11 bases lay in between. CDR3 size: 14 residues. The germline V gene encodes CDR1 KGHSH and CDR2 LQKENI. The sequence was obtained from a human donor in good health. Specimen: CD4+ T cells from PBMCs. The chain recombines TRBV18 with TRBJ2-2, with D perhaps matching TRBD1 (5 bases). The CDR3, as DNA: TGTGCCAGCTCACCAGCCCAGGGTGTCGGGGAGCTGTTTTTT. This translates into CASSPAQGVGELFF. Supplemented by reference TRBV18 and TRBJ2-2, the full variable domain reads NAGVMQNPRHLVRRRGQEARLRCSPMKGHSHVYWYRQLPEEGLKFMVYLQKENIIDESGMPKERFSAEFPKEGPSILRIQQVVRGDSAAYFCASSPAQGVGELFFGEGSRLTVL.